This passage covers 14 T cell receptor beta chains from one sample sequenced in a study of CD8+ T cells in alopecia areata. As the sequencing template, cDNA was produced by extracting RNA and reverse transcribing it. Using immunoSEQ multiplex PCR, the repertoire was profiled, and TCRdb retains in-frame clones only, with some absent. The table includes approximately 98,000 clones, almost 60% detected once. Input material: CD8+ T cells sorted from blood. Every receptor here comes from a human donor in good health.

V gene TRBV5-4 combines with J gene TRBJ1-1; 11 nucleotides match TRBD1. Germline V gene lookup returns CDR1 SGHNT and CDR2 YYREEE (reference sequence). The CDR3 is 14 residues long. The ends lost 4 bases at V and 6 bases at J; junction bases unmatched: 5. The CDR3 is CASSRGQGVAEAFF. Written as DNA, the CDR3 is TGTGCCAGCAGCCGGGGACAGGGGGTAGCTGAAGCTTTCTTT. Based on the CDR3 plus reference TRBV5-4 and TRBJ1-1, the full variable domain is ETGVTQSPTHLIKTRGQQVTLRCSSQSGHNTVSWYQQALGQGPQFIFQYYREEENGRGNFPPRFSGLQFPNYSSELNVNALELDDSALYLCASSRGQGVAEAFFGQGTRLTVV.

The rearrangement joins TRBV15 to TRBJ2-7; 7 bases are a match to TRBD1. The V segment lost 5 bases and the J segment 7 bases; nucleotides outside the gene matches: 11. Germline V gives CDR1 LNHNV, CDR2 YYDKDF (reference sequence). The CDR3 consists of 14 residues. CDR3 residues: CATSFPGTVEEQYF. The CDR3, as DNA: TGTGCCACCAGCTTCCCCGGGACAGTAGAAGAGCAGTACTTC.

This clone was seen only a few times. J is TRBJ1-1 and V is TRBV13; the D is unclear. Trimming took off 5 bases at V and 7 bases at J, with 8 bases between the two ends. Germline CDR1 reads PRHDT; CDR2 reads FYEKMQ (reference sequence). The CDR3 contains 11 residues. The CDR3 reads CASSHWSEAFF. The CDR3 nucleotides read TGTGCCAGCAGCCACTGGAGTGAAGCTTTCTTT.

CDR3 nucleotide sequence: TGTGCCAGCAGCCATGTACAGGGCAACCCCAATCAGCCCCAGCATTTT. This encodes CASSHVQGNPNQPQHF. The chain carries TRBV4-2 and TRBJ1-5; perhaps TRBD1 as D (6 bases). From germline, CDR1 is LGHNA and CDR2 YNFKEQ. The CDR3 consists of 16 residues. The V end was cut by 3 bases, the J end by 3 bases, with 15 bases between.

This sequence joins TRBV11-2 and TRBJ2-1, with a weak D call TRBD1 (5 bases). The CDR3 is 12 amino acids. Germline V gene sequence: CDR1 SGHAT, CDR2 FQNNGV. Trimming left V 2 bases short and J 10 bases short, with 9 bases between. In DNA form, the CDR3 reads TGTGCCAGCAGCTTAAGTTCAGGGGAGCAGTTCTTC. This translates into CASSLSSGEQFF.

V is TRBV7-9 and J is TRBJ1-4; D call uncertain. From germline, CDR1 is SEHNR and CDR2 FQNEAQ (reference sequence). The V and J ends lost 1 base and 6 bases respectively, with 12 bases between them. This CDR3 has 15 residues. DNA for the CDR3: TGTGCCAGCAGCTTAGAGGCAGCGGGGTATGAAAAACTGTTTTTT. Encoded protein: CASSLEAAGYEKLFF. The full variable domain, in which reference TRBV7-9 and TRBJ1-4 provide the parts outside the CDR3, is DTGVSQNPRHKITKRGQNVTFRCDPISEHNRLYWYRQTLGQGPEFLTYFQNEAQLEKSRLLSDRFSAERPKGSFSTLEIQRTEQGDSAMYLCASSLEAAGYEKLFFGSGTQLSVL.

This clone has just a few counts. CDR3 residues: CSGGTSTDTQYF. In DNA, the CDR3 is TGCAGCGGCGGGACTAGCACAGATACGCAGTATTTT. The genes are TRBV29-1 and TRBJ2-3, with a tentative D call TRBD2 (6 bases). Trimming took off 7 bases at V and 0 bases at J, with 8 bases between the two ends. This CDR3 has 12 amino acids. Germline V gene data show CDR1 as SQVTM and CDR2 as ANQGSEA.

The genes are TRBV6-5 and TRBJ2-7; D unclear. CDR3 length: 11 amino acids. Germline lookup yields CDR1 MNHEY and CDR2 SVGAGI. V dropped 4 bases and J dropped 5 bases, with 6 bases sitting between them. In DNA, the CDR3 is TGTGCCAGCAGTTCATTCGACGAGCAGTACTTC. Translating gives CASSSFDEQYF.

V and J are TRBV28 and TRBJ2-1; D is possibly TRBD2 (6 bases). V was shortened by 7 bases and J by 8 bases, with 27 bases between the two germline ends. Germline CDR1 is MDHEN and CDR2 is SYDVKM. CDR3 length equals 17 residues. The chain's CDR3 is CASNPPGLQTLGDEQFF. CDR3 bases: TGTGCCAGCAATCCCCCCGGACTACAAACACTCGGCGATGAGCAGTTCTTC.

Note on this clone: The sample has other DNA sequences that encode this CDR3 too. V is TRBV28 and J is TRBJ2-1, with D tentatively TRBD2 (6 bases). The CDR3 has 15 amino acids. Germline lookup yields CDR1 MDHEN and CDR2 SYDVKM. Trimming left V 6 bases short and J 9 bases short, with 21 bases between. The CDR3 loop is CASSMGVRGRGEQFF. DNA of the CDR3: TGTGCCAGCAGCATGGGGGTGCGGGGTCGGGGTGAGCAGTTCTTC. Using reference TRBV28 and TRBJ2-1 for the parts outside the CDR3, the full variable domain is DVKVTQSSRYLVKRTGEKVFLECVQDMDHENMFWYRQDPGLGLRLIYFSYDVKMKEKGDIPEGYSVSREKKERFSLILESASTNQTSMYLCASSMGVRGRGEQFFGPGTRLTVL.

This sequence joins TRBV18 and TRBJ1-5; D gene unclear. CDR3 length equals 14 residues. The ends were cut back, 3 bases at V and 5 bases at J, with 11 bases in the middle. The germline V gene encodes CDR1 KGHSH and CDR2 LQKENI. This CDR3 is CASSPGAHDQPQHF. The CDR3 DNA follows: TGTGCCAGCTCACCTGGCGCACACGATCAGCCCCAGCATTTT.

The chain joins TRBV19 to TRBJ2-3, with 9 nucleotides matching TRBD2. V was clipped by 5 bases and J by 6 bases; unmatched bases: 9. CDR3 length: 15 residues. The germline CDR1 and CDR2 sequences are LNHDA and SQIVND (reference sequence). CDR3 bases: TGTGCCAGTAGTCCCCTAGCGGGGTACATGGATACGCAGTATTTT. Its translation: CASSPLAGYMDTQYF.

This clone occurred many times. This chain's CDR3 is CASSLGTSGSGNEQFF. The CDR3 DNA is TGTGCCAGCAGCTTAGGTACTAGCGGGAGTGGCAATGAGCAGTTCTTC. This chain joins TRBV13 and TRBJ2-1; 11 nucleotides align to TRBD2. Trimming removed 0 bases from V and 6 bases from J; junction bases left unmatched: 4. The germline V gene encodes CDR1 PRHDT and CDR2 FYEKMQ (reference sequence). The length of the CDR3 is 16 residues.

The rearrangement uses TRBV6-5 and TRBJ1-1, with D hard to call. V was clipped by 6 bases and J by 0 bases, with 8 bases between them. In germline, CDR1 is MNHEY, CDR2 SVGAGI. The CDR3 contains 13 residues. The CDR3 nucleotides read TGTGCCAGCAGAACTCCCCTGAACACTGAAGCTTTCTTT. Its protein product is CASRTPLNTEAFF.